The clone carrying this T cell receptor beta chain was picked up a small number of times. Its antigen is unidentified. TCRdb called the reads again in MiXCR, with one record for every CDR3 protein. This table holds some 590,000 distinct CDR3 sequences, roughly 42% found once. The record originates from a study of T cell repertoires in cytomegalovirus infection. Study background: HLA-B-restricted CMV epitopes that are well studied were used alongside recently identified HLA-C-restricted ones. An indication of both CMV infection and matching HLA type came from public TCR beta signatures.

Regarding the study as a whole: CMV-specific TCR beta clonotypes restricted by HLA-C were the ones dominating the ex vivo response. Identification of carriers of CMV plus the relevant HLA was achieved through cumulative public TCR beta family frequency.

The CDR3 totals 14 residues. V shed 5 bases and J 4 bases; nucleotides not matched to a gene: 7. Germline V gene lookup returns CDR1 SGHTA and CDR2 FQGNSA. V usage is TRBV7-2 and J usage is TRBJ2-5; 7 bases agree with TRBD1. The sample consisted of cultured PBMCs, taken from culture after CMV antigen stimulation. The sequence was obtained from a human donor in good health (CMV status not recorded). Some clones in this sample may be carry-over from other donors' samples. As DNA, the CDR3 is TGTGCCAGCAGCGGGGTTTACAGGGGAGAGACCCAGTACTTC. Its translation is CASSGVYRGETQYF.